The entry below gives a single T cell receptor beta chain sequence along with its context. This clonotype showed up many times. The clone's antigen remains unknown. No qualities accompany the bases; no much larger clone lies one base away. The run used an Illumina NovaSeq 6000. TCR cDNA was synthesized by 5'RACE template switching, which introduced a universal primer site and unique molecular identifiers. Priming of cDNA synthesis was performed from both the TCR alpha and TCR beta constant segments. Library amplification involved two PCR steps, and the second step added sample barcodes and sequencing adapters. Sequencing of libraries was performed on Illumina HiSeq 2500 (2x100 bp) or NovaSeq (2x150 bp). The authors' pipeline ran thus. MIGEC was used to demultiplex reads and collapse the reads into UMI consensus sequences, and MiXCR was used for V(D)J alignment. Vaccine-responding clonotypes were identified with edgeR using replicate PBMC samples, with FDR below 0.01 and a log2 fold change above 5 up to day 15 being required. Each bulk clonotype received a CD4 or CD8 identity based on whether the sequenced CD4 or CD8 repertoire contained that clonotype at higher abundance. TCRdb handled the public reads itself, with Q25 trimming in fastp and clone calling in MiXCR, and kept productive beta chains. Here each entry gathers all rows of one CDR3 protein and keeps the most common genes and DNA. The V and J calls come from TCRdb's annotation, not from the publication. In this sample the table shows some 320,000 distinct CDR3 sequences, approximately 4% of which occur a single time. Approximately 19% of the sample is in the top ten clones.

Reading the label with the study, this specimen's treatment or condition is: live attenuated yellow fever vaccine strain. At each blood-draw timepoint, two biological replicates of bulk PBMCs were collected. PBMCs were isolated from peripheral blood using a standard Ficoll-Paque protocol. RNA was extracted with TriZol from bulk PBMCs, CD4 and CD8 fractions, and dextramer-positive and dextramer-negative fractions. The data are from a study of T cells after yellow fever vaccination (dated 2019 in TCRdb). Looking at the study overall: The SMART-Seq v4 Ultra Low Input RNA kit was used to prepare libraries from fractions with low cell numbers. Bulk TCR alpha and beta repertoires were sequenced longitudinally to track T-cell clones before and after primary and booster YFV17D yellow fever vaccination. Two healthy male donors, one aged 18 to 30 and one aged 30 to 40 years, made up the cohort. Bulk PBMC replicates and cell subsets were isolated from blood drawn at multiple timepoints before and after both primary and secondary immunization. General conclusions and limits of the study: Computational filtering was needed because FACS-sorted repertoires could contain abundant contaminating clonotypes from the bulk population. After the booster, most of the clones that had expanded following primary vaccination were detected again (around 97% of CD4 and more than 85% of CD8), which suggests that memory was broadly maintained. The secondary T-cell response was found to be weaker but faster than the primary response, with a peak reached on day 5 rather than on day 15. Because the study included only a couple of donors, the extent to which the findings can be generalized is limited. A small fraction of clonotypes showed up in both the CD4 and CD8 compartments, probably as a result of convergent recombination.

The germline V gene (reference sequence) provides CDR1 SEHNR and CDR2 FQNEAQ. The junction carries 9 bases between V and J, which are trimmed by 8 bases and 0 bases respectively. The CDR3 covers 13 residues, taking in both the cysteine and the phenylalanine. This entry keeps only the CDR3 DNA: 39 bases, framed from base 1. The sequenced sample was PBMCs, obtained 15 days after the yellow fever booster vaccination. In this chain, TRBV7-9 is recombined with TRBJ2-3; no confident D gene assignment can be made. This receptor was identified in a man aged 18 to 30 who received the YFV17D yellow fever vaccine. The bases read TGTGCCAGCGCACCGCCTAGCACAGATACGCAGTATTTT. Its amino acids are CASAPPSTDTQYF. Where the CDR3 stops, the reference TRBV7-9 and TRBJ2-3 genes take over; the full variable domain is DTGVSQNPRHKITKRGQNVTFRCDPISEHNRLYWYRQTLGQGPEFLTYFQNEAQLEKSRLLSDRFSAERPKGSFSTLEIQRTEQGDSAMYLCASAPPSTDTQYFGPGTRLTVL.